The source of this T cell receptor beta chain is a study of blood T cells in healthy people across ages. The germline gives CDR1 LNHDA, CDR2 SQIVND (reference sequence). The CDR3 is 14 amino acids. V was pared by 5 bases and J by 3 bases, with 12 bases between. A second PCR, run for roughly 7 to 11 cycles, used a sample-barcoded 5' primer plus a J-beta primer mix. TCRdb processed the 5' RACE reads anew with MiXCR; each CDR3 protein has one entry. The table includes around 690,000 distinct CDR3 sequences, under 70% detected once. Only a few counts were recorded for this clonotype. As yet, its antigen is unknown. Notes on the study in general: Per million T cells, TCR beta diversity dropped roughly linearly as age increased. The CMV status of each donor remained undetermined, and this could have confounded shifts in expanded clonotypes.

Per-sample yields of isolated PBMCs were at least 6 million. Source material: blood. This sequence originates from a man in his sixties in good health. J is TRBJ2-3 and V is TRBV19; no reliable D call. In DNA form, the CDR3 reads TGTGCCAGTAGTCCTACGGCTGGTACAGATACGCAGTATTTT. This encodes CASSPTAGTDTQYF.